This is a list of T cell receptor beta chains from one sample in a study of cytomegalovirus exposure and HLA in healthy donors. Using immunoSEQ multiplex PCR, the repertoire was profiled, and TCRdb retains in-frame clones only, with some absent. The profile covers 150,000 to 200,000 clones, with over 70% appearing a single time and around 5.7% taken by the ten largest. Sequenced material: PBMCs. The receptors originated from a man aged 40-49 years in good health and CMV-seronegative. The CDR3 runs from the conserved cysteine through the conserved F or W. The order of the fields is CDR3 DNA, CDR3 protein, D gene, J gene, V gene, clone size. The D gene is left open where the match is weak. The size entry is marked missing in some rows and otherwise reads once, few, many or a size class.

cdr3_nt: TGCGCCAGCAGCCAAGAGGGGGGGTGGGGGGCCAACGTCCTGACTTTC; cdr3_aa: CASSQEGGWGANVLTF; d_call: TRBD2; j_call: TRBJ2-6; v_call: TRBV4-3; clone_size: NA
cdr3_nt: TGTGCCACCAGCAGAGATTGGCGGAGCTCCTACAATGAGCAGTTCTTC; cdr3_aa: CATSRDWRSSYNEQFF; d_call: NA; j_call: TRBJ2-1; v_call: TRBV15; clone_size: NA
cdr3_nt: TGTGCCAGCAGCTTCTCTACAGGGAACTATGGCTACACCTTC; cdr3_aa: CASSFSTGNYGYTF; d_call: NA; j_call: TRBJ1-2; v_call: TRBV7-8; clone_size: NA
cdr3_nt: TGTGCCAGCAGCCGGATTGGCGGGAGTATGAATGAGCAGTTCTTC; cdr3_aa: CASSRIGGSMNEQFF; d_call: TRBD2; j_call: TRBJ2-1; v_call: TRBV5-4; clone_size: NA
cdr3_nt: TGTGCCAGCAGCTTAGGGCAGGGCACCGGGGAGCTGTTTTTT; cdr3_aa: CASSLGQGTGELFF; d_call: NA; j_call: TRBJ2-2; v_call: TRBV7-8; clone_size: NA
cdr3_nt: TGCGCCAGCAGCCCGGGGACAGGAGGGATTGGGCAGTTCTTC; cdr3_aa: CASSPGTGGIGQFF; d_call: TRBD1; j_call: TRBJ2-1; v_call: TRBV5-1; clone_size: NA
cdr3_nt: TGTGCCAGCAGCTTAGAATGGGGTAGCGGGTATAAGGAGACCCAGTACTTC; cdr3_aa: CASSLEWGSGYKETQYF; d_call: TRBD2; j_call: TRBJ2-5; v_call: TRBV7-2; clone_size: NA
cdr3_nt: TGTGCCAGCAGGGAACTCATAGCGGGAACGAACACCGGGGAGCTGTTTTTT; cdr3_aa: CASRELIAGTNTGELFF; d_call: TRBD2; j_call: TRBJ2-2; v_call: TRBV6-1; clone_size: NA
cdr3_nt: TGTGCCAGCAGCCCACAAGGACAGGGGGCATCCAAAAACATTCAGTACTTC; cdr3_aa: CASSPQGQGASKNIQYF; d_call: TRBD1; j_call: TRBJ2-4; v_call: TRBV7-9; clone_size: NA
cdr3_nt: TGTGCCAGTAGCGGGATCCTCGGAGGAGCGGGAGGCCGCTACGAGCAGTACTTC; cdr3_aa: CASSGILGGAGGRYEQYF; d_call: TRBD2; j_call: TRBJ2-7; v_call: TRBV19; clone_size: NA
cdr3_nt: TGTGCCCCCCCCGAGCGGGGGGGGGTTTGGTATTTT; cdr3_aa: CAPPERGGVWYF; d_call: TRBD2; j_call: TRBJ2-3; v_call: TRBV10-3; clone_size: once
cdr3_nt: TGCGCCAGCAGCTTAGGACAGGGCCGAGATTTGAAAAGCTCCTACGAGCAGTACTTC; cdr3_aa: CASSLGQGRDLKSSYEQYF; d_call: TRBD1; j_call: TRBJ2-7; v_call: TRBV5-1; clone_size: NA
cdr3_nt: TGTTCCAGCAGCTATACTTCCTACGAGCAGTACTTC; cdr3_aa: CSSSYTSYEQYF; d_call: NA; j_call: TRBJ2-7; v_call: TRBV7-9; clone_size: NA
cdr3_nt: TGCGCCAGCAGTGAGTTAGAGTCCGACAAGTACGAGCAGTACTTC; cdr3_aa: CASSELESDKYEQYF; d_call: NA; j_call: TRBJ2-7; v_call: TRBV10-2; clone_size: NA
cdr3_nt: TGTGCCAGCAGTGACATGGGCAGATCGAACACTGAAGCTTTCTTT; cdr3_aa: CASSDMGRSNTEAFF; d_call: NA; j_call: TRBJ1-1; v_call: TRBV6-1; clone_size: NA
cdr3_nt: TGCGCCAGCAGCTTGGAGGGACAGGGGGCGCTGGAGACCCAGTACTTC; cdr3_aa: CASSLEGQGALETQYF; d_call: TRBD1; j_call: TRBJ2-5; v_call: TRBV5-1; clone_size: few
cdr3_nt: TGTGCCAGCAGCCCCAGACTAGGAGTGGTCAAAAACATTCAGTACTTC; cdr3_aa: CASSPRLGVVKNIQYF; d_call: NA; j_call: TRBJ2-4; v_call: TRBV7-8; clone_size: few
cdr3_nt: TGTGCCACATCTTTGGGGGAGGGCAGCTCCTTCTACGAGCAGTACTTC; cdr3_aa: CATSLGEGSSFYEQYF; d_call: TRBD2; j_call: TRBJ2-7; v_call: TRBV19; clone_size: NA
cdr3_nt: TGTGCCAGCAGCCTCAGGGTGTCGAACACCGGGGAGCTGTTTTTT; cdr3_aa: CASSLRVSNTGELFF; d_call: NA; j_call: TRBJ2-2; v_call: TRBV6-1; clone_size: NA
cdr3_nt: TGCGCCAGCAGCCAAGAAACAGGGGGCAGTACTGAAGCTTTCTTT; cdr3_aa: CASSQETGGSTEAFF; d_call: TRBD1; j_call: TRBJ1-1; v_call: TRBV4-3; clone_size: few
cdr3_nt: TGCAGCGTTGATGGACTAGCGGGAGTCTACGAGCAGTACTTC; cdr3_aa: CSVDGLAGVYEQYF; d_call: TRBD2; j_call: TRBJ2-7; v_call: TRBV29-1; clone_size: NA
cdr3_nt: TGCGCCAGCAGCCAAGATCAGGTGAAGCAGTACTTC; cdr3_aa: CASSQDQVKQYF; d_call: NA; j_call: TRBJ2-7; v_call: TRBV4-1; clone_size: once
cdr3_nt: TGTGCCAGCAGCCGGGATCCGGGACTAGGGGGTAATGAGCAGTTCTTC; cdr3_aa: CASSRDPGLGGNEQFF; d_call: TRBD2; j_call: TRBJ2-1; v_call: TRBV14; clone_size: NA
cdr3_nt: TGCGCCAGCAGTGGGAGACAGGGGGCTCACACCGGGGAGCTGTTTTTT; cdr3_aa: CASSGRQGAHTGELFF; d_call: TRBD1; j_call: TRBJ2-2; v_call: TRBV10-1; clone_size: NA
cdr3_nt: TGTGCCAGCAGCTTTGGGGTAGGGGCCTACGAGCAGTACTTC; cdr3_aa: CASSFGVGAYEQYF; d_call: NA; j_call: TRBJ2-7; v_call: TRBV7-2; clone_size: NA
cdr3_nt: TGTGCCAGCAGTTACTCGGGCAGGAACACTGAAGCTTTCTTT; cdr3_aa: CASSYSGRNTEAFF; d_call: NA; j_call: TRBJ1-1; v_call: TRBV6-6; clone_size: NA
cdr3_nt: TGCGCCAGCAGCCAAGGACTAGCGGGAGGCTACGAGCAGTACTTC; cdr3_aa: CASSQGLAGGYEQYF; d_call: TRBD2; j_call: TRBJ2-7; v_call: TRBV4-3; clone_size: NA
cdr3_nt: TGTGCCAGCAGCCCGACTAGACTTGGCACCGGGGAGCTGTTTTTT; cdr3_aa: CASSPTRLGTGELFF; d_call: NA; j_call: TRBJ2-2; v_call: TRBV7-6; clone_size: NA
cdr3_nt: TGTGCCAGCAGCTTAGAGGGGTCCAGGTACGAGCAGTACTTC; cdr3_aa: CASSLEGSRYEQYF; d_call: NA; j_call: TRBJ2-7; v_call: TRBV7-9; clone_size: NA
cdr3_nt: TGTGCCAGCAGCTCTTCAGGGGGCGTAAGTGGCTACACCTTC; cdr3_aa: CASSSSGGVSGYTF; d_call: TRBD1; j_call: TRBJ1-2; v_call: TRBV7-9; clone_size: NA
cdr3_nt: TGTGCCAGCAGCGTAAACCCCAAGGCCCTGGGCCCAGGCTATGGCTACACCTTC; cdr3_aa: CASSVNPKALGPGYGYTF; d_call: NA; j_call: TRBJ1-2; v_call: TRBV9; clone_size: once
cdr3_nt: TGTGCCAGCAGCGGAAGCGGGGGGAGAAGCACAGATACGCAGTATTTT; cdr3_aa: CASSGSGGRSTDTQYF; d_call: TRBD2; j_call: TRBJ2-3; v_call: TRBV9; clone_size: NA
cdr3_nt: TGTGCCAGCAGCTTAGTCGGTCGCGGGTCAGGCAATCAGCCCCAGCATTTT; cdr3_aa: CASSLVGRGSGNQPQHF; d_call: NA; j_call: TRBJ1-5; v_call: TRBV7-2; clone_size: NA
cdr3_nt: TGCGCCAGCAGCCAAGAGGACTCGAGCTCCTACGAGCAGTACTTC; cdr3_aa: CASSQEDSSSYEQYF; d_call: NA; j_call: TRBJ2-7; v_call: TRBV4-1; clone_size: NA
cdr3_nt: TGTGCCAGCAGCGTAGATGGACAGGGGGTCGAAAAACTGTTTTTT; cdr3_aa: CASSVDGQGVEKLFF; d_call: TRBD1; j_call: TRBJ1-4; v_call: TRBV9; clone_size: NA
cdr3_nt: TGTGCCAGTAAAGATCCACCCGGGGTGCAGTATTTT; cdr3_aa: CASKDPPGVQYF; d_call: NA; j_call: TRBJ2-3; v_call: TRBV19; clone_size: NA
cdr3_nt: TGTGCCAGCAGTGTGGACAGGGGGCGAGGGGAGACCCAGTACTTC; cdr3_aa: CASSVDRGRGETQYF; d_call: TRBD1; j_call: TRBJ2-5; v_call: TRBV2; clone_size: NA
cdr3_nt: TGTGCCACCAGCAGAGTCCGGGGGTTGGGGAATTCACCCCTCCACTTT; cdr3_aa: CATSRVRGLGNSPLHF; d_call: NA; j_call: TRBJ1-6; v_call: TRBV15; clone_size: NA
cdr3_nt: TGTGCCAGCTCACCTTGGGATCGGGGTGGCTACACCTTC; cdr3_aa: CASSPWDRGGYTF; d_call: NA; j_call: TRBJ1-2; v_call: TRBV18; clone_size: NA
cdr3_nt: TGTGCCAGCAGTCCCTTAGCGGGAGGGCCAAATGAGCAGTTCTTC; cdr3_aa: CASSPLAGGPNEQFF; d_call: TRBD2; j_call: TRBJ2-1; v_call: TRBV27; clone_size: NA
cdr3_nt: TGTGCCAGCAGTTACTCCCGGTCCAACTATGGCTACACCTTC; cdr3_aa: CASSYSRSNYGYTF; d_call: NA; j_call: TRBJ1-2; v_call: TRBV6-5; clone_size: few
cdr3_nt: TGTGCCAGCAGCTTCCGGGACAGGGGAGACAATGAGCAGTTCTTC; cdr3_aa: CASSFRDRGDNEQFF; d_call: TRBD1; j_call: TRBJ2-1; v_call: TRBV7-6; clone_size: NA
cdr3_nt: TGTGCCAGCAGTTCCGGGACAGGGGGGAACACCATATATTTT; cdr3_aa: CASSSGTGGNTIYF; d_call: TRBD1; j_call: TRBJ1-3; v_call: TRBV6-1; clone_size: NA
cdr3_nt: TGTGCCAGCGACAGGGGTGGACATCAGAGCTCTGGGGCCAACGTCCTGACTTTC; cdr3_aa: CASDRGGHQSSGANVLTF; d_call: TRBD1; j_call: TRBJ2-6; v_call: TRBV7-9; clone_size: NA
cdr3_nt: TGTGCCAGCATTTCAGCGGGGGGCACAGATACGCAGTATTTT; cdr3_aa: CASISAGGTDTQYF; d_call: TRBD2; j_call: TRBJ2-3; v_call: TRBV6-1; clone_size: NA
cdr3_nt: TGTGCCAGCAGCTTATCAATAGCCAAAAACATTCAGTACTTC; cdr3_aa: CASSLSIAKNIQYF; d_call: NA; j_call: TRBJ2-4; v_call: TRBV7-9; clone_size: NA
cdr3_nt: TGTGCCAGCAGGAAGACTAGCGGAGCCTACGAGCAGTACTTC; cdr3_aa: CASRKTSGAYEQYF; d_call: TRBD2; j_call: TRBJ2-7; v_call: TRBV6-6; clone_size: NA
cdr3_nt: TGTGCCAGCAGCTTGGTAATTCGCGGGAGGAGTCATGAGCAGTTCTTC; cdr3_aa: CASSLVIRGRSHEQFF; d_call: TRBD2; j_call: TRBJ2-1; v_call: TRBV5-6; clone_size: NA
cdr3_nt: TGCGCCAGCAGGGCAGGGACAGGCCCAGAAAAACTGTTTTTT; cdr3_aa: CASRAGTGPEKLFF; d_call: TRBD1; j_call: TRBJ1-4; v_call: TRBV5-1; clone_size: NA
cdr3_nt: TGTGCCAGCAGCCAACGAGGGACAGTGAACACTGAAGCTTTCTTT; cdr3_aa: CASSQRGTVNTEAFF; d_call: TRBD1; j_call: TRBJ1-1; v_call: TRBV14; clone_size: few
cdr3_nt: TGCGCCAGCACCGACGACACAGGGATCACCGGGGAGCTGTTTTTT; cdr3_aa: CASTDDTGITGELFF; d_call: NA; j_call: TRBJ2-2; v_call: TRBV5-1; clone_size: NA
cdr3_nt: TGCGCCAGCAGTACCGCGGACAGGGAATACAATGAGCAGTTCTTC; cdr3_aa: CASSTADREYNEQFF; d_call: TRBD1; j_call: TRBJ2-1; v_call: TRBV4-1; clone_size: NA
cdr3_nt: TGTGCCAGCTCACCAGGCTCGGGTGGCCAAGAGACCCAGTACTTC; cdr3_aa: CASSPGSGGQETQYF; d_call: NA; j_call: TRBJ2-5; v_call: TRBV18; clone_size: NA
cdr3_nt: TGTGCCAGCAGCGTAGGAACCAAGCGGGAGGGCTGGGAGACCCAGTACTTC; cdr3_aa: CASSVGTKREGWETQYF; d_call: TRBD2; j_call: TRBJ2-5; v_call: TRBV9; clone_size: NA
cdr3_nt: TGTGCCAGCAGTGCACTGAACACCGGGGAGCTGTTTTTT; cdr3_aa: CASSALNTGELFF; d_call: NA; j_call: TRBJ2-2; v_call: TRBV6-4; clone_size: NA
cdr3_nt: TGTGCCAGCAGCTCCCCGGGACACAACACCGGGGAGCTGTTTTTT; cdr3_aa: CASSSPGHNTGELFF; d_call: NA; j_call: TRBJ2-2; v_call: TRBV11-2; clone_size: NA
cdr3_nt: TGTGCCAGCAGCTTTGAGACAGGTATAGGCGAGCAGTACTTC; cdr3_aa: CASSFETGIGEQYF; d_call: NA; j_call: TRBJ2-7; v_call: TRBV7-9; clone_size: once
cdr3_nt: TGTGCCAGCAGTTTCGCCGGTAGCAATCAGCCCCAGCATTTT; cdr3_aa: CASSFAGSNQPQHF; d_call: NA; j_call: TRBJ1-5; v_call: TRBV6-5; clone_size: NA
cdr3_nt: TGTGCCAGCAGTTACTCTGCGACAGGGGGCGAGGAGACCCAGTACTTC; cdr3_aa: CASSYSATGGEETQYF; d_call: TRBD1; j_call: TRBJ2-5; v_call: TRBV6-5; clone_size: NA